These T cell receptor beta chains were read from a single sample in a study of blood T cell repertoires in COVID-19. Clones were sequenced by immunoSEQ multiplex PCR, and TCRdb holds only the in-frame ones, with some missing. The sample yields about 120,000 clones, about 88% seen once. Sequenced sample: peripheral blood. These receptors originate from a woman of 80 years or more with acute or convalescent COVID-19. CDR3s leave out the opening cysteine and the closing phenylalanine or tryptophan. Clone size appears in some rows only: once, few, many, or a class for an expanded clone.

>TRBJ2-5|-|TRBV7-7
ASTLTSGIQETQY
>TRBJ1-6|-|TRBV19
ASSPGQAGSYNSPLH
>TRBJ2-7|-|TRBV5-4
ASSSQGRSYEQY
>TRBJ2-1|-|TRBV6-1
ASSEGGKRSLLEQF
>TRBJ2-1|-|TRBV5-1
ASSLVHTYNEQF
>TRBJ2-4|-|TRBV4-1
ASSPQLAVKGAKNIQY
>TRBJ1-5|-|TRBV10-3
ATNQGTSNQPQH
>TRBJ2-7|-|TRBV5-1
ASSLANSGGSYEQY
>TRBJ1-1|-|TRBV25-1
ASSDYRGKEAF
>TRBJ1-2|-|TRBV9
ASSAPWADYYGYT
>TRBJ2-7|-|TRBV28
ASRTGGQGSEQY
>TRBJ1-2|-|TRBV12-3/TRBV12-4
ASTKTGVFGYT
>TRBJ2-2|-|TRBV7-3
ASSGPGVGTGELF
>TRBJ1-2|-|TRBV18
ASSPPPWQGNYGYT
>TRBJ2-2|once|TRBV7-3
ASSFAGANTGELF
>TRBJ2-3|few|TRBV19
ASSRPSSTDTQY
>TRBJ2-7|-|TRBV5-1
ASSLEAGPSYEQY
>TRBJ2-5|-|TRBV7-9
ASSLRLAGYQETQY
>TRBJ1-1|-|TRBV29-1
SVREGPGGKAF
>TRBJ1-4|-|TRBV5-8
ASTRKDSNEKLF
>TRBJ1-2|-|TRBV9
ASSVPSIEQGSYT
>TRBJ2-3|-|TRBV5-4
ASSLLRGHGTDTQY
>TRBJ1-6|-|TRBV28
ASRGRRSNSPLH
>TRBJ2-5|-|TRBV19
ASSIRDRGETQY
>TRBJ2-5|-|TRBV18
ASSPLRQGQETQY
>TRBJ1-2|-|TRBV5-1
ASSFGTGYGYT
>TRBJ2-7|-|TRBV11-2
ASSPDRGYEQY
>TRBJ2-5|-|TRBV4-2
ASSQVIAGGRSETQY
>TRBJ1-5|-|TRBV6-5
ASSKNSYSNQPQH
>TRBJ1-6|once|TRBV3-1/TRBV3-2
ASSQVPGYNSPLH
>TRBJ1-2|-|TRBV6-6
ASSASRDRVYGYT
>TRBJ1-4|-|TRBV27
ASRGTGFEKLF
>TRBJ2-5|-|TRBV9
ASSRDRGLETQY
>TRBJ2-1|-|TRBV28
ASSPPGTSGYNEQF
>TRBJ2-1|-|TRBV7-9
ASSSAGTHSYNEQF
>TRBJ2-5|-|TRBV19
ASSEKGTSGRETQY
>TRBJ2-7|-|TRBV7-8
ASSLEDRLNEQY
>TRBJ1-4|-|TRBV7-2
ASSLFHRDIGEKLF
>TRBJ2-3|-|TRBV19
ASSIGPGGGVDTQY
>TRBJ2-1|-|TRBV3-1/TRBV3-2
ASSFIHEQF
>TRBJ2-1|-|TRBV28
ASSGSSGIRHNEQF
>TRBJ2-1|-|TRBV6-2/TRBV6-3
ASSYFLLRGNEQF
>TRBJ2-2|-|TRBV6-5
ASSWGQLNTGELF
>TRBJ2-7|-|TRBV13
ASSRLAGSYEQY
>TRBJ2-5|-|TRBV15
ATSRHQETQY